The clone carrying this TCR beta chain showed up just once. Its matching antigen is unknown. The treatment was: around 19 received Ad26.COV2.S at low or high dose, single or two shots; several received placebo; per-sample allocation not given. Collection of the samples took place on day 63 after the first injection of vaccine or placebo. V was shortened by 1 base and J by 4 bases, with 19 bases between the two germline ends. There are 17 residues in the CDR3. CDR1 is SNHLY and CDR2 is FYNNEI in the germline V gene. Here immunoSEQ multiplex PCR was the method, and the copy in TCRdb shows in-frame clones only, minus some. The data show about 320,000 clones, with approximately 87% seen just once and 4.5% to 5.5% held by the top ten. The sample belongs to a study of Ad26.COV2.S vaccination and SARS-CoV-2 variants. About the research overall: Once or twice, 56 days apart, Ad26.COV2.S was delivered intramuscularly. Study results and limitations: TCR breadth and depth estimates may have understated total T cell responses. Placebo recipients trailed vaccine recipients in spike-specific TCR breadth. After vaccination, substantial breadth of spike-specific CD8+ and CD4+ responses was reported.

Sequenced here: peripheral blood, sampled in a trial of Ad26.COV2.S vaccine versus placebo. The chain employs TRBV2 and TRBJ2-5, with D perhaps matching TRBD1 or TRBD2 (6 bases each). The source of this sequence is a person aged 18 to 65 who received the Ad26.COV2.S COVID-19 vaccine or a placebo. The DNA for the CDR3 is TGTGCCAGCAGTGAAGTATTGGGGGGCACCCTTCGAGAGACCCAGTACTTC. Translated, it gives CASSEVLGGTLRETQYF.